This is a list of T cell receptor beta chains from one sample in a study of CD8 T cells in Susac syndrome. MiXCR was run by TCRdb on the immunoSEQ multiplex PCR reads, yielding one entry per CDR3 protein. The table shows some 300,000 distinct CDR3 sequences, with 89% occurring only once. The sequencing input was CD8+ T cells from PBMCs. Source of these receptors: a human donor with multiple sclerosis. CDR3s include the opening cysteine and the closing phenylalanine or tryptophan. Fields, in order: clone size, V gene, J gene, D gene, CDR3 DNA, CDR3 protein. D genes are given only for firm matches. Clone size is stated in some rows and not others, as once, few, many or a class when expanded.

.	TRBV18	TRBJ1-1	.	TGTGCCAGCTCAGCTCGCACCACAGAGAACACTGAAGCTTTCTTT	CASSARTTENTEAFF
many	TRBV20-1	TRBJ2-7	TRBD2	TGCAGTGCTAGAGCGGGGGGGCCTTACGAGCAGTACTTC	CSARAGGPYEQYF
.	TRBV4-3	TRBJ1-2	.	TGCGCCAGCAGCCAAGAGTTCCGGGGGGATGTTGGCTACACCTTC	CASSQEFRGDVGYTF
.	TRBV20-1	TRBJ2-5	TRBD2	TGCAGTGCTAAACCCGGGACTAGCGACCAAGAGACCCAGTACTTC	CSAKPGTSDQETQYF
.	TRBV19	TRBJ1-1	TRBD1	TGTGCCAGTAGGGAGACAGGGCCTGAAGCTTTCTTT	CASRETGPEAFF
.	TRBV5-5	TRBJ2-5	.	TGTGCCAGCAGCCGGCCGGACAGTGATGCCTGGGAGACCCAGTACTTC	CASSRPDSDAWETQYF
.	TRBV28	TRBJ1-5	.	TGTGCCAGCAGCACCTTAGGGGAGGGGAGGGTACGATATAGCAATCAGCCCCAGCATTTT	CASSTLGEGRVRYSNQPQHF
.	TRBV27	TRBJ2-1	TRBD2	TGTGCCACCCACGAGACTAGCGGGAGGCCGTCCCCCTACAATGAGCAGTTCTTC	CATHETSGRPSPYNEQFF
.	TRBV10-3	TRBJ2-2	TRBD1	TGTGCCATCAGTGAGTCGGTAGACAGGGTCAGCGGGGAGCTGTTTTTT	CAISESVDRVSGELFF
.	TRBV24-1	TRBJ2-7	.	TGTGCCACCTCGAGCGTCGCCTACGAGCAGTACTTC	CATSSVAYEQYF
.	TRBV20-1	TRBJ2-5	TRBD1	TGCAGTGCTAGAATAGGGACAGGTCAAGTGAGCGGTATCCAAGAGACCCAGTACTTC	CSARIGTGQVSGIQETQYF
.	TRBV7-8	TRBJ2-3	.	TGTGCCAGCAGCTTATTAGGGGGGCAGCAGTATTTT	CASSLLGGQQYF
once	TRBV7-9	TRBJ2-3	.	TGTGCCAGCAGCGAAAAGGTCCCTAGCACAGATACGCAGTATTTT	CASSEKVPSTDTQYF
once	TRBV6-5	TRBJ2-3	.	TGTGCCAGCAGGGGCGAGGATACGCAGTATTTT	CASRGEDTQYF
.	TRBV7-2	TRBJ2-2	.	TGTGCCAGCAGTTCTAGCCCGGGGTCCGGGACAACAACACCGATCACCGGGGAGCTGTTTTTT	CASSSSPGSGTTTPITGELFF
.	TRBV30	TRBJ2-7	.	TGTGCCTGGAGTCTGGCAAACCGCGCCTACGAGCAGTACTTC	CAWSLANRAYEQYF
.	TRBV20-1	TRBJ2-5	TRBD2	TGCAGTGCTAAAACACTAGCGGGAGTTTCGGAAGAGACCCAGTACTTC	CSAKTLAGVSEETQYF
.	TRBV27	TRBJ2-7	.	TGTGCCAGCAGTTTAGGACAGTCTAACGAGCAGTACTTC	CASSLGQSNEQYF
.	TRBV4-3	TRBJ2-7	TRBD2	TGCGCCAGCAGCCAAGATTTTGGACTAGCGTACGAGCAGTACTTC	CASSQDFGLAYEQYF
.	TRBV6-4	TRBJ2-1	.	TGTGCCAGCAGTGACTCAACAGAGGGCTACAATGAGCAGTTCTTC	CASSDSTEGYNEQFF
.	TRBV28	TRBJ2-7	TRBD1	TGTGCCAGCAGTTCCCCGGGACAGGGTAGTGCCTACGAGCAGTACTTC	CASSSPGQGSAYEQYF
.	TRBV14	TRBJ2-7	TRBD1	TGTGCCAGCAGCCTCCGGGACAGGGGGCCCAACGAGCAGTACTTC	CASSLRDRGPNEQYF
.	TRBV6-2/TRBV6-3	TRBJ2-2	.	TGTGCCAGCAGTTCTGGAGGGCATGGTGCGGACACCGGGGAGCTGTTTTTT	CASSSGGHGADTGELFF
.	TRBV6-5	TRBJ2-5	.	TGTGCCAGCAGTTACTCGCGGGTAGGGGTAGAGACCCAGTACTTC	CASSYSRVGVETQYF
.	TRBV20-1	TRBJ2-5	.	TGCAGTGCTAACGACCTGACTGGGCGAGGGACCCAGTACTTC	CSANDLTGRGTQYF